One sample yielded the 26 T cell receptor beta chains listed below, sequenced in a study of beta chain features in type 1 diabetes. The study's findings and limits: Type 1 diabetes patients showed a moderate but significant shortening of TCRB CDR3s in all four CD4+ subsets.

The antigens for these receptors are not known. As every portion of the isolated RNA was reverse transcribed, the sequencing read expressed TCRB transcripts. Using immunoSEQ multiplex PCR, the repertoire was profiled, and TCRdb retains in-frame clones only, with some absent. The table lists 550,000 to 850,000 clones, around an eighth of them singletons. Sample: naive CD4+ T cells from blood. The receptor source for this set is a man between 18 and 35 years old with type 1 diabetes.

This clone was seen repeatedly, ten times or more. The chain has TRBV10-3 and TRBJ2-7, with 12 bases matching TRBD2. CDR3 length: 13 residues. After removal of 7 bases from V and 5 bases from J, the junction contained 3 bases not matched to a gene. Looked up from germline, CDR1 is ENHRY and CDR2 is SYGVKD. The CDR3 DNA is TGTGCCATCACGACTAGCGGGGGCGACGAGCAGTACTTC. Its protein product is CAITTSGGDEQYF.

The genes are TRBV11-2 and TRBJ1-6, with D perhaps matching TRBD1 (5 bases). There are 14 residues in the CDR3. The germline V gene encodes CDR1 SGHAT and CDR2 FQNNGV. With 10 bases removed from V and 5 bases from J, the gap between germline ends came to 15 bases. The CDR3 sequence: CATQGRGDNSPLHF. In nucleotides, the CDR3 is TGTGCCACCCAGGGCCGCGGCGATAATTCACCCCTCCACTTT.

This clone was recorded a few times. The chain recombines TRBV7-3 with TRBJ1-1; 7 bases fit TRBD1. The CDR3 is made up of 16 amino acids. Losses at the gene ends were 5 bases for V and 0 bases for J; bases not matched to a gene: 9. Germline loops: CDR1 SGHTA, CDR2 FQGTGA. For the CDR3, the DNA is TGTGCCAGCAGCGCCCGACAGGGACCCATGAACACTGAAGCTTTCTTT. Residues: CASSARQGPMNTEAFF.

This chain connects TRBV7-9 to TRBJ1-2; D is ambiguous. CDR1 and CDR2 (germline): SEHNR, FQNEAQ (reference sequence). The CDR3 totals 13 residues. V was shortened by 4 bases and J by 1 base, with 7 bases between the two germline ends. Here the CDR3 DNA reads TGTGCCAGCAGCTCGACGGGTAACTATGGCTACACCTTC. Amino acids: CASSSTGNYGYTF.

Only a few counts were recorded for this clone. Other DNA sequences of this sample code for an identical CDR3. The rearrangement links TRBV25-1 to TRBJ2-7; D not certain. The CDR3 is 11 amino acids. Trimming left V 8 bases short and J 3 bases short, with 8 bases between. CDR1 is MGHDK and CDR2 is SYGVNS in the germline V gene. The CDR3 sequence is CASARNYEQYF. The CDR3 region has the DNA TGTGCCAGCGCAAGAAACTACGAGCAGTACTTC.

This clone has only a few counts. The V and J genes are TRBV5-1 and TRBJ2-5, with 9 positions matching TRBD2. CDR1 SGHRS and CDR2 YFSETQ come from the germline V gene. The J segment lost 4 bases and the V segment lost 5 bases, leaving 3 bases of the junction unmatched. The CDR3 has 13 residues. The CDR3 DNA reads as TGCGCCAGCAGTCAGGGACTAGCAGAGACCCAGTACTTC. It yields the protein CASSQGLAETQYF. Looking up the rest from reference TRBV5-1 and TRBJ2-5 gives the full variable domain: KAGVTQTPRYLIKTRGQQVTLSCSPISGHRSVSWYQQTPGQGLQFLFEYFSETQRNKGNFPGRFSGRQFSNSRSEMNVSTLELGDSALYLCASSQGLAETQYFGPGTRLLVL.

The rearrangement joins TRBV7-2 to TRBJ1-2; TRBD1 matches 9 bases. The CDR3 runs 13 residues. The ends lost 5 bases at V and 4 bases at J; junction bases unmatched: 2. Germline V gene lookup returns CDR1 SGHTA and CDR2 FQGNSA. CDR3 nucleotides: TGTGCCAGCAGCCCGACAGGGGGCTATGGCTACACCTTC. Protein product: CASSPTGGYGYTF.

Of note for this clone: Other DNA sequences within the sample encode an identical CDR3. The V and J genes are TRBV28 and TRBJ1-5; D gene ambiguous. V was clipped by 5 bases and J by 3 bases, with 2 bases between them. The germline V gene encodes CDR1 MDHEN and CDR2 SYDVKM. CDR3 length: 11 residues. This CDR3 is CASSLNQPQHF. The CDR3 DNA is TGTGCCAGCAGTCTCAATCAGCCCCAGCATTTT.

This clone has more than one count but fewer than ten. The rearrangement joins TRBV30 to TRBJ2-2; D unresolved. CDR1 and CDR2 (germline): GTSNPN, SVGIG (reference sequence). V lost 2 bases and J lost 6, with 4 bases in between. CDR3 size: 11 residues. The CDR3: CAWSPPGELFF. The CDR3, as DNA: TGTGCCTGGAGTCCCCCCGGGGAGCTGTTTTTT.

This clone turned up a few times. The J gene is TRBJ1-1, the V gene TRBV29-1, with 7 bases identical to TRBD1. Germline-derived CDR1 and CDR2 are SQVTM and ANQGSEA. Trimming removed 4 bases from V and 3 bases from J; junction bases left unmatched: 2. This CDR3 is 12 amino acids long. DNA for the CDR3: TGCAGCGTTGCTACAGGGGACACTGAAGCTTTCTTT. This translates into CSVATGDTEAFF.

This clone was seen more than once but under ten times. The chain recombines TRBV5-1 with TRBJ1-2; the D is unclear. The CDR3 loop spans 15 amino acids. Trimming cost V 0 bases and J 1 base, with 10 bases left between them. The V gene's germline CDR1 is SGHRS and CDR2 YFSETQ. This CDR3 reads CASSLGLEVNYGYTF. For the CDR3, the DNA is TGCGCCAGCAGCTTGGGACTCGAAGTTAACTATGGCTACACCTTC.

This clone was observed a handful of times. V usage is TRBV5-4 and J usage is TRBJ1-6; D perhaps matches TRBD1 (5 bases). The CDR3 runs to 16 residues. In germline, CDR1 is SGHNT, CDR2 YYREEE (reference sequence). The ends were cut back, 2 bases at V and 11 bases at J, with 20 bases in the middle. Written as DNA, the CDR3 is TGTGCCAGCAGCTTAGACGCAGGGACTGAACAAACACCCCTCCACTTT. It codes for CASSLDAGTEQTPLHF.

The rearrangement joins TRBV6-1 to TRBJ2-7, with 8 bases lining up with TRBD1. Germline CDR1 and CDR2: MNHNS and SASEGT. V shed 1 base, J shed 5 bases, and the junction held 10 bases outside the gene matches. The CDR3 has 16 amino acids. The CDR3, as DNA: TGTGCCAGCAGTGAAGGACAGGGGCCCTGGCCTAACGAGCAGTACTTC. This gives the protein CASSEGQGPWPNEQYF.

The chain has TRBV2 and TRBJ1-3; no definite D call. Germline CDR1 is SNHLY and CDR2 is FYNNEI. The CDR3 is 13 amino acids. V dropped 8 bases and J dropped 0 bases, with 8 bases sitting between them. Here the CDR3 DNA reads TGTGCCAGCTGTCCGGACTCTGGAAACACCATATATTTT. Its translation: CASCPDSGNTIYF.

This clone occurred a few times. This chain links TRBV7-9 with TRBJ2-1; D is uncertain. Germline V gives CDR1 SEHNR, CDR2 FQNEAQ (reference sequence). The V gene lost 0 bases and the J gene lost 6 bases, with 9 bases spanning the gap. The CDR3 is 14 amino acids. DNA of the CDR3: TGTGCCAGCAGCTTAGCGCTGTGGACCAATGAGCAGTTCTTC. Its translation is CASSLALWTNEQFF. The whole variable domain, remainder taken from reference TRBV7-9 and TRBJ2-1, is DTGVSQNPRHKITKRGQNVTFRCDPISEHNRLYWYRQTLGQGPEFLTYFQNEAQLEKSRLLSDRFSAERPKGSFSTLEIQRTEQGDSAMYLCASSLALWTNEQFFGPGTRLTVL.

V is TRBV30 and J is TRBJ2-6; D gene ambiguous. The CDR3 runs 13 residues. The germline CDR1 and CDR2 sequences are GTSNPN and SVGIG (reference sequence). Deletions cut 8 bases from V and 0 bases from J, with 8 bases between. In DNA, the CDR3 is TGTGCCACCCTAAACTCTGGGGCCAACGTCCTGACTTTC. Protein product: CATLNSGANVLTF. Full variable domain (remainder filled in from reference TRBV30 and TRBJ2-6): SQTIHQWPATLVQPVGSPLSLECTVEGTSNPNLYWYRQAAGRGLQLLFYSVGIGQISSEVPQNLSASRPQDRQFILSSKKLLLSDSGFYLCATLNSGANVLTFGAGSRLTVL.

The chain has TRBV7-8 and TRBJ1-5; D is unresolved. Germline assignment: CDR1 SGHVS and CDR2 FQNEAQ. Trimming pared 5 bases from V and 2 bases from J, leaving 22 bases between. The CDR3 is made up of 18 amino acids. The CDR3 spells CASSPLLGGLFGNQPQHF. The DNA for the CDR3 is TGTGCCAGCAGCCCGCTCCTGGGAGGGCTGTTTGGCAATCAGCCCCAGCATTTT.

This clone was seen more than once but under ten times. This chain uses TRBV28 with TRBJ1-5; D unclear. Germline CDR1 is MDHEN and CDR2 is SYDVKM. The CDR3 length is 17 residues. Between the trimmed V and J ends, which lost 4 bases and 2 bases, there was a span of 18 bases. CDR3 region: CASSWAPHSSGNQPQHF. The CDR3 bases are TGTGCCAGCAGTTGGGCGCCCCACTCGAGTGGCAATCAGCCCCAGCATTTT. Full variable domain (remainder filled in from reference TRBV28 and TRBJ1-5): DVKVTQSSRYLVKRTGEKVFLECVQDMDHENMFWYRQDPGLGLRLIYFSYDVKMKEKGDIPEGYSVSREKKERFSLILESASTNQTSMYLCASSWAPHSSGNQPQHFGDGTRLSIL.

As for this clone: Other DNA sequences in this specimen translate into the identical CDR3. V and J are TRBV13 and TRBJ2-7; D uncertain. This CDR3 is 11 amino acids long. CDR1 is PRHDT and CDR2 is FYEKMQ in the germline V gene (reference sequence). Trimming took 5 bases from V and 1 from J, leaving 3 bases between them. CDR3 DNA: TGTGCCAGCAGCGGTTCCTACGAGCAGTACTTC. It encodes CASSGSYEQYF. The full variable domain, rest sourced from reference TRBV13 and TRBJ2-7, is AAGVIQSPRHLIKEKRETATLKCYPIPRHDTVYWYQQGPGQDPQFLISFYEKMQSDKGSIPDRFSAQQFSDYHSELNMSSLELGDSALYFCASSGSYEQYFGPGTRLTVT.

The chain carries TRBV4-2 and TRBJ1-2, with D perhaps TRBD1 (6 bases). In germline, CDR1 is LGHNA, CDR2 YNFKEQ. This CDR3 is built from 16 residues. Trimming removed 1 base at V and 5 bases at J, with 17 bases between. CDR3 nucleotide sequence: TGTGCCAGCAGCCAAGGAGGGGGAGGGGTTGGATATGGCTACACCTTC. This translates into CASSQGGGGVGYGYTF.

This sequence joins TRBV18 and TRBJ2-5; D is possibly TRBD2 (6 bases). Germline V gene data show CDR1 as KGHSH and CDR2 as LQKENI. The CDR3 loop spans 15 amino acids. V lost 0 bases to trimming and J lost 5 bases, with 13 bases between them. The CDR3 loop is CASSPPEGLSETQYF. For the CDR3, the DNA is TGTGCCAGCTCACCACCGGAGGGGTTGTCGGAGACCCAGTACTTC.

This clone was observed a handful of times. The chain carries TRBV29-1 and TRBJ2-7, with TRBD1 identical over 7 bases. Germline CDR1 SQVTM, CDR2 ANQGSEA. The CDR3 is 11 amino acids. J gave up 5 bases and V 7 bases, and 5 bases lay outside the gene matches. The CDR3 DNA reads as TGCAGCGCCGTACAGGGGCACGAGCAGTACTTC. Protein product: CSAVQGHEQYF.

This clone occurred a few times. This chain uses TRBV4-1 with TRBJ2-7; 12 nucleotides agree with TRBD1. Germline loops: CDR1 MGHRA, CDR2 YSYEKL. The junction had 4 bases not matched to a gene; V was cut back by 4 bases and J by 3 bases. CDR3 size: 15 residues. The CDR3 here is CASSPGDRGHYEQYF. The CDR3 DNA follows: TGCGCCAGCAGCCCAGGGGACAGGGGGCACTACGAGCAGTACTTC.

V gene TRBV6-6 combines with J gene TRBJ2-6; D call uncertain. The V end lost 0 bases, the J end lost 1 base, and 7 bases lay between the germline ends. Germline CDR1 MNHNY, CDR2 SVGAGI (reference sequence). This CDR3 spans 16 amino acids. The CDR3 DNA is TGTGCCAGCAGTTACTCTTCCGGGTCTGGGGCCAACGTCCTGACTTTC. It is translated as CASSYSSGSGANVLTF.

V gene TRBV5-1 combines with J gene TRBJ2-7; unclear D gene. There are 16 residues in the CDR3. V lost 0 bases and J lost 4, with 17 bases in between. Germline assignment: CDR1 SGHRS and CDR2 YFSETQ. The CDR3 nucleotides read TGCGCCAGCAGCTTGGCCTCAGCCCTGGTGGGATACGAGCAGTACTTC. It translates to CASSLASALVGYEQYF. The complete variable domain, with remaining parts taken from reference TRBV5-1 and TRBJ2-7, reads KAGVTQTPRYLIKTRGQQVTLSCSPISGHRSVSWYQQTPGQGLQFLFEYFSETQRNKGNFPGRFSGRQFSNSRSEMNVSTLELGDSALYLCASSLASALVGYEQYFGPGTRLTVT.

This chain uses TRBV10-3 with TRBJ1-5; D remains ambiguous. Trimming cost V 0 bases and J 2 bases, with 5 bases left between them. Germline V CDR1 and CDR2: ENHRY, SYGVKD. The CDR3 length is 14 residues. CDR3 protein: CAISESYGNQPQHF. In DNA form, the CDR3 reads TGTGCCATCAGTGAGTCGTATGGCAATCAGCCCCAGCATTTT.